This T cell receptor (beta chain) was sequenced in a study of blood T cell repertoires in COVID-19. About the study: Samples taken during acute and convalescent COVID-19 were collected in the United States, Italy and Spain. Nucleic acid was either cDNA or gDNA, and it came from T cells, B-cell-depleted T cells, or PBMCs.

Study processing details: Amplifying reference gene primers gave estimates of nucleated cell counts. Generated by immunoSEQ multiplex PCR, the TCRdb table keeps only in-frame clones and is missing some. V and J calls and clone size are given by that table; D and trimming were obtained from the DNA. The sample has around 200,000 clones, 70% to 85% seen once. The CDR3 has 14 amino acids. Deletions cut 11 bases from V and 0 bases from J, with 13 bases between. Germline lookup yields CDR1 SNHLY and CDR2 FYNNEI. The gene calls are TRBV2 and TRBJ2-2; D is possibly TRBD2 (5 bases). Sequenced: peripheral blood. The receptor was derived from a human donor in a cohort sampled during active COVID-19. Written as DNA, the CDR3 is TGTGCCTCAATTCGGGGTACGAACACCGGGGAGCTGTTTTTT. Translated, it gives CASIRGTNTGELFF.